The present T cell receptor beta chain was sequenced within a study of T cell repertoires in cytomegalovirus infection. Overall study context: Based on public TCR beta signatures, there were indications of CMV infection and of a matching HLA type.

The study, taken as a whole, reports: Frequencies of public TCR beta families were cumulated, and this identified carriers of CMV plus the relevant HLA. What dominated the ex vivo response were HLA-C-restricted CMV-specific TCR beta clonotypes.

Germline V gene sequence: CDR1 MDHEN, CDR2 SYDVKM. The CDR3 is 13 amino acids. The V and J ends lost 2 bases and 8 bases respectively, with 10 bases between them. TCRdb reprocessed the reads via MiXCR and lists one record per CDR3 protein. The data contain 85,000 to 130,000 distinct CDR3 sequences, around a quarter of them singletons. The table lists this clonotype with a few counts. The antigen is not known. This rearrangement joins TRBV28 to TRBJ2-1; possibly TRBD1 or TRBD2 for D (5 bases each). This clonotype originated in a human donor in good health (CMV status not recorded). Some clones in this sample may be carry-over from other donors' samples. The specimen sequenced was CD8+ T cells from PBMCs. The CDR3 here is CASSLMGVYEQFF. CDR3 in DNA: TGTGCCAGCAGTTTAATGGGGGTCTATGAGCAGTTCTTC.